This T cell receptor (beta chain) was obtained from a study of blood T cell repertoires in COVID-19. Looking at the study overall: Spain, Italy and the United States supplied samples that represented acute and convalescent COVID-19. PBMCs, B-cell-depleted T cells, or T cells provided the cDNA or gDNA that made up the material.

Per the germline V gene, CDR1 is KGHSH and CDR2 is LQKENI. The CDR3 contains 15 residues. V shed 5 bases, J shed 4 bases, and the junction held 8 bases outside the gene matches. The Seattle patients joined while their infection was active and were tracked longitudinally afterward. Study processing details: It was from reference gene primer amplification that nucleated cell counts were estimated. Measured with immunoSEQ multiplex PCR; TCRdb has only the in-frame clones, and not every one. The DNA gave D and trimming, while V, J and clone size come from that table. The sample lists over 100,000 clones, 80% to 95% seen once, with 1.9% in the top ten.

This sequence was found in a woman between 45 and 60 years old with COVID-19, enrolled during active disease. This chain connects TRBV18 to TRBJ2-5; 9 nucleotides agree with TRBD1. Sequenced sample: peripheral blood. The CDR3 sequence: CASSFSDRGRETQYF. The CDR3 nucleotides read TGTGCCAGCTCATTCTCGGACAGGGGACGAGAGACCCAGTACTTC.